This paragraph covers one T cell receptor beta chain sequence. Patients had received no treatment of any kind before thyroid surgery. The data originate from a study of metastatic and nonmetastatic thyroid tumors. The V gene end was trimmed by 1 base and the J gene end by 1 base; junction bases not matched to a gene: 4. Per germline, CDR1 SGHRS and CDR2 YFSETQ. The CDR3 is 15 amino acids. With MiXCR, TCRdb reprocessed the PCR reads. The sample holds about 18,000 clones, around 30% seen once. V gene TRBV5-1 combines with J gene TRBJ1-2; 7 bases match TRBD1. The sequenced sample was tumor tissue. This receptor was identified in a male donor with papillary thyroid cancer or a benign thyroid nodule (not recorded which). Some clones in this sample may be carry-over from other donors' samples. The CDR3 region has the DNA TGCGCCAGCAGCTTGCAAGGGGACAGTAACTATGGCTACACCTTC. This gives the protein CASSLQGDSNYGYTF.